The 21 T cell receptor beta chains below were found in one sample sequenced in a study of glioma-infiltrating T cells. Amplification of TCR alpha and beta CDR3 regions from RNA used iRepertoire nested multiplex PCR. TCRdb re-derived calls from the multiplex PCR reads in MiXCR, one entry per CDR3 protein. Of more than 85,000 distinct CDR3 sequences in the sample, less than 30% were seen once. The sample comprised glioma tissue, nonneoplastic brain tissue, or PBMCs (not recorded which). These receptors were collected from a human donor with low-grade glioma or glioblastoma, undergoing nonglioma brain surgery, or in good health (not recorded which).

This chain joins TRBV29-1 and TRBJ2-7, with a weak D call TRBD1 (5 bases). V lost 5 bases and J lost 6, with 17 bases in between. Germline CDR1 is SQVTM and CDR2 is ANQGSEA. This CDR3 region has 13 residues. The CDR3 sequence is CSVCLDSLGEQYF. DNA of the CDR3: TGCAGCGTTTGTTTAGACAGCTTGGGCGAGCAGTACTTC.

This clonotype was seen ten or more times. The J gene is TRBJ2-7, the V gene TRBV20-1, with TRBD2 matching 7 bases. The CDR3 is made up of 12 amino acids. The ends lost 5 bases at V and 1 base at J; junction bases unmatched: 2. The germline CDR1 and CDR2 sequences are DFQATT and SNEGSKA (reference sequence). The CDR3 nucleotides read TGCAGTGCTCCAGCGGGATCCTACGAGCAGTACTTC. It encodes CSAPAGSYEQYF.

To note about this clonotype: The CDR3 carries no conserved terminal phenylalanine or tryptophan, so it likely arises from a read error. The rearrangement joins TRBV4-1 to TRBJ2-4, with 9 bases matching TRBD2. J lost 0 bases, V lost 4 bases, and 4 bases had no gene match. Germline loops: CDR1 MGHRA, CDR2 YSYEKL. The CDR3 is made up of 16 amino acids. The DNA of the CDR3 is TGCGCCAGCAGCCCCGGACTAGCGTCAGCCAAAAACATTCAGTACTCC. Protein: CASSPGLASAKNIQYS.

This clonotype was picked up many times. V and J are TRBV7-2 and TRBJ1-5; tentatively, D is TRBD1 (5 bases). Germline assignment: CDR1 SGHTA and CDR2 FQGNSA. The CDR3 is made up of 14 amino acids. With 1 base removed from V and 6 bases from J, the gap between germline ends came to 10 bases. CDR3 DNA: TGTGCCAGCAGCTTAGGGGCAGGGAGTCAGCCCCAGCATTTT. Translating gives CASSLGAGSQPQHF. Together with reference TRBV7-2 and TRBJ1-5, the CDR3 gives the full variable domain: GAGVSQSPSNKVTEKGKDVELRCDPISGHTALYWYRQSLGQGLEFLIYFQGNSAPDKSGLPSDRFSAERTGGSVSTLTIQRTQQEDSAVYLCASSLGAGSQPQHFGDGTRLSIL.

This clonotype was picked up many times. This sequence joins TRBV12-3 or TRBV12-4 and TRBJ1-1, with TRBD1 identical over 9 bases. The CDR3 is 14 residues long. V lost 6 bases and J lost 1; bases outside the gene matches: 3. The CDR3 DNA reads as TGTGCCAGCAGAAGGACAGGGGAGAACACTGAAGCTTTCTTT. This translates into CASRRTGENTEAFF.

This sequence joins TRBV29-1 and TRBJ2-1; D is undetermined. The CDR3 runs 11 residues. Germline lookup yields CDR1 SQVTM and CDR2 ANQGSEA. Trimming took 4 bases from V and 7 from J, leaving 8 bases between them. The chain's CDR3 is CSVGPPNEQFF. CDR3 sequence (DNA): TGCAGCGTTGGGCCGCCTAATGAGCAGTTCTTC.

This clonotype has just one count. A much larger clone lies a single base off, so this may be a read error. This chain uses TRBV3-1 with TRBJ2-7, with D perhaps TRBD2 (5 bases). The CDR3 has 13 amino acids. Germline V gene sequence: CDR1 LGHDT, CDR2 YNNKEL (reference sequence). CDR3 coding DNA: TGTGCCAGCAGCCAGAGAGGGAGTCCTATAATCCAATTC. This codes for CASSQRGSPIIQF.

About this clonotype: A read error may account for a junction end that differs from germline. The chain uses TRBV6-2 or TRBV6-3 and TRBJ2-1; 7 bases agree with TRBD2. Germline loops: CDR1 MNHEY, CDR2 SVGEGT. The CDR3 covers 14 residues. The CDR3 DNA reads as TGCGCCAGCTTCGGGGGAGGGAAACTTAATGAGCAGTTCTTC. It is translated as CASFGGGKLNEQFF.

The chain combines TRBV6-2 or TRBV6-3 with TRBJ1-2; perhaps TRBD1 as D (6 bases). The CDR3 loop spans 15 amino acids. The germline V gene has CDR1 MNHEY and CDR2 SVGEGT. Trimming shortened V by 5 bases and J by 4 bases, and 17 bases separated the two germline ends. CDR3: CASSRTGLDSYGYTF. The CDR3, as DNA: TGTGCCAGCAGTCGAACAGGGCTTGATAGCTATGGCTACACCTTC.

This chain joins TRBV29-1 and TRBJ2-7, with 7 bases fitting TRBD1. The CDR3 loop spans 15 amino acids. The V segment lost 4 bases and the J segment 0 bases; nucleotides outside the gene matches: 9. Per the germline V gene, CDR1 is SQVTM and CDR2 is ANQGSEA. The CDR3, as DNA: TGCAGCGTTGGAGACAGGGTCTCCCTCTCCTACGAGCAGTACTTC. This translates into CSVGDRVSLSYEQYF.

This clonotype was observed a handful of times. This chain connects TRBV30 to TRBJ1-1; D is ambiguous. The CDR3 contains 12 residues. The germline V gene encodes CDR1 GTSNPN and CDR2 SVGIG (reference sequence). Trimming removed 6 bases at V and 3 bases at J, with 11 bases between. Here the CDR3 DNA reads TGTGCCTGCGACGTGGTTGACACTGAAGCTTTCTTT. The encoded protein is CACDVVDTEAFF.

This clonotype was picked up many times. CDR3 residues: CSAGQGPFKNNQPQHF. Written as DNA, the CDR3 is TGCAGTGCGGGACAGGGGCCCTTCAAAAACAATCAGCCCCAGCATTTT. The V call is TRBV20-1, the J call TRBJ1-5, with 10 positions matching TRBD1. The V gene's germline CDR1 is DFQATT and CDR2 SNEGSKA (reference sequence). V gave up 6 bases and J gave up 3 bases; unmatched junction bases: 11. This CDR3 contains 16 residues.

This clonotype has ten or more counts. The chain combines TRBV6-1 with TRBJ1-1; weak D call: TRBD1 (6 bases). V lost 5 bases and J 3 bases, leaving 13 bases between the germline ends. The CDR3 consists of 14 residues. CDR1 is MNHNS and CDR2 is SASEGT in the germline V gene. The DNA of the CDR3 is TGTGCCAGCAGTCAGGGGATCTCCTACACTGAAGCTTTCTTT. It is translated as CASSQGISYTEAFF.

In this sample, this clonotype turned up many times. The chain employs TRBV28 and TRBJ1-2; tentatively, D is TRBD1 (5 bases). CDR1 and CDR2 from the germline V gene are MDHEN and SYDVKM. Deletions cut 6 bases from V and 0 bases from J, with 11 bases between. The CDR3 totals 14 residues. CDR3 loop: CASRPGSPNYGYTF. For the CDR3, the DNA is TGTGCCAGCAGACCAGGGAGTCCTAACTATGGCTACACCTTC.

In the case of this clonotype: One base away lies a much larger clone, so this may be a sequencing read error. This chain uses TRBV7-9 with TRBJ2-1; 7 nucleotides line up with TRBD2. This CDR3 contains 17 residues. Germline lookup yields CDR1 SEHNR and CDR2 FQNEAQ (reference sequence). V lost 7 bases to trimming and J lost 6 bases; unmatched junction nucleotides: 18. CDR3 nucleotide sequence: TGTGCCAGCAACTTCGGGACTATCGGGAGAAAAGGCAATGAGCAGTTCTTC. It yields the protein CASNFGTIGRKGNEQFF.

This clonotype was seen ten or more times. This sequence joins TRBV24-1 and TRBJ2-1; D may be TRBD1 or TRBD2 (5 bases each). The V end was cut by 0 bases, the J end by 7 bases, with 12 bases between. CDR1 and CDR2 from the germline V gene are KGHDR and SFDVKD. This CDR3 comprises 15 residues. This CDR3 is CATSDLPRELNEQFF. Written as DNA, the CDR3 is TGTGCCACCAGTGATTTGCCCAGGGAGCTGAATGAGCAGTTCTTC.

This clonotype was seen many times. The V and J genes are TRBV28 and TRBJ1-2; D gene uncertain. The CDR3 has 13 residues. Per germline, CDR1 MDHEN and CDR2 SYDVKM. V dropped 6 bases and J dropped 8 bases, with 16 bases sitting between them. In DNA, the CDR3 is TGTGCCAGCAGGTCACCGGGCCCGACAGGCTACACCTTC. It encodes CASRSPGPTGYTF.

In its sample, this clonotype was seen a few times. The gene calls are TRBV30 and TRBJ2-3, with D unresolved. The CDR3 extends over 12 amino acids. V gave up 0 bases and J gave up 3 bases, with 4 bases separating them. In germline, CDR1 is GTSNPN, CDR2 SVGIG (reference sequence). CDR3 DNA sequence: TGTGCCTGGAGTGTAAGGACAGATACGCAGTATTTT. Its protein is CAWSVRTDTQYF.

A word on this clonotype: This may be a read error, as it is one base from a much larger clone. The chain employs TRBV14 and TRBJ2-7; no clear D. Looked up from germline, CDR1 is SGHDN and CDR2 is FVKESK. The CDR3 sequence is 12 residues long. V lost 5 bases to trimming and J lost 1 base, with 6 bases between them. The CDR3 bases are TGTGCCAGCAGCTGTATTTCCTACGAGCAGTACTTC. This codes for CASSCISYEQYF.

The V call is TRBV28, the J call TRBJ2-3; the D call may be TRBD1 or TRBD2 (5 bases each). With 6 bases removed from V and 3 bases from J, the gap between germline ends came to 16 bases. The germline gives CDR1 MDHEN, CDR2 SYDVKM. The CDR3 contains 15 residues. The CDR3 DNA reads as TGTGCCAGCAGGGACCGAGGGCAGGGAACAGATACGCAGTATTTT. It encodes CASRDRGQGTDTQYF.

Ten or more counts support this clonotype. The chain uses TRBV19 and TRBJ2-7; D ambiguous. Trimming left V 5 bases short and J 0 bases short, with 8 bases between. CDR3 size: 13 residues. Germline V gene lookup returns CDR1 LNHDA and CDR2 SQIVND (reference sequence). CDR3 residues: CASSPPGSYEQYF. CDR3 DNA sequence: TGTGCCAGTAGTCCCCCCGGCTCCTACGAGCAGTACTTC.